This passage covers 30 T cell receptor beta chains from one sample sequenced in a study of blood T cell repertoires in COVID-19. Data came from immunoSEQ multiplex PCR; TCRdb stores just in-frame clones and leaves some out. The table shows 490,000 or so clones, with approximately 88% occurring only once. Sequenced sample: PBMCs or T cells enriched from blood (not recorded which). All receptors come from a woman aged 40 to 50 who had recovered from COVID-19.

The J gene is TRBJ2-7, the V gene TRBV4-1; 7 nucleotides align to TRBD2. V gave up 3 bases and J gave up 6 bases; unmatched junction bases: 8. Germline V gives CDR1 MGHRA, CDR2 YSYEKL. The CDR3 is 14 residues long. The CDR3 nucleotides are TGCGCCAGCAGCCATAGGTTGCGGGAGTTCGAGCAGTACTTC. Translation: CASSHRLREFEQYF.

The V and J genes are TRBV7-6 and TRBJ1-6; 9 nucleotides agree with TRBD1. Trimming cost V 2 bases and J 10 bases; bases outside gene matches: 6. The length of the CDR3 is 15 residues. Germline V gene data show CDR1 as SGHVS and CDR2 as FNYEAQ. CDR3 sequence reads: CASSLTDRGGSPLHF. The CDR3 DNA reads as TGTGCCAGCAGCTTAACTGACAGGGGGGGGTCACCCCTCCACTTT.

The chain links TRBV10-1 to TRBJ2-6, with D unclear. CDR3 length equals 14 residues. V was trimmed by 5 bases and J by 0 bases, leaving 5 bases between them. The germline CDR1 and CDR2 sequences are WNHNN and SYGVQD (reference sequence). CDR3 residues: CASSPGSGANVLTF. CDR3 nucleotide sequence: TGCGCCAGCAGTCCCGGCTCTGGGGCCAACGTCCTGACTTTC.

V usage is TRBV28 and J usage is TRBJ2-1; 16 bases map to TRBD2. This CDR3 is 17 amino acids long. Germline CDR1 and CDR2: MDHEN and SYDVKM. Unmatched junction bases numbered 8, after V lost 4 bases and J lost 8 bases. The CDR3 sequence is CASSSPGLAGGFDEQFF. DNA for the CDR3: TGTGCCAGCAGTTCCCCGGGACTAGCGGGAGGGTTCGATGAGCAGTTCTTC. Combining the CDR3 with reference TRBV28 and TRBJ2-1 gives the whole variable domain DVKVTQSSRYLVKRTGEKVFLECVQDMDHENMFWYRQDPGLGLRLIYFSYDVKMKEKGDIPEGYSVSREKKERFSLILESASTNQTSMYLCASSSPGLAGGFDEQFFGPGTRLTVL.

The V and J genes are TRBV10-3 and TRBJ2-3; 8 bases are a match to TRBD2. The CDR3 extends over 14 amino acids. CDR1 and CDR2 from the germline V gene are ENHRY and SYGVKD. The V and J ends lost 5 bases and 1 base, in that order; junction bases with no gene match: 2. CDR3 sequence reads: CAISQRERTDTQYF. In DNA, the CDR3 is TGTGCCATCAGTCAGCGGGAGCGCACAGATACGCAGTATTTT.

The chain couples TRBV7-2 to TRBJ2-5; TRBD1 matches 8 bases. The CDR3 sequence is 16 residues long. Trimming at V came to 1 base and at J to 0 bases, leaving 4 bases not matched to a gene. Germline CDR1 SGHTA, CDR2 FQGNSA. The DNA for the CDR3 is TGTGCCAGCAGCTTAGTAGGGACAGGATACCAAGAGACCCAGTACTTC. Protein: CASSLVGTGYQETQYF. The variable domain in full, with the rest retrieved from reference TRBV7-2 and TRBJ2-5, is GAGVSQSPSNKVTEKGKDVELRCDPISGHTALYWYRQSLGQGLEFLIYFQGNSAPDKSGLPSDRFSAERTGGSVSTLTIQRTQQEDSAVYLCASSLVGTGYQETQYFGPGTRLLVL.

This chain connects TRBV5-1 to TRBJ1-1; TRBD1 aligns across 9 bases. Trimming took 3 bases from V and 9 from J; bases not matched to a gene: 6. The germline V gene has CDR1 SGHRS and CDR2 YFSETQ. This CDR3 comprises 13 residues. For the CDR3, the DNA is TGCGCCAGCAGCTGGAGGACAGGGGACAAAGCTTTCTTT. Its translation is CASSWRTGDKAFF.

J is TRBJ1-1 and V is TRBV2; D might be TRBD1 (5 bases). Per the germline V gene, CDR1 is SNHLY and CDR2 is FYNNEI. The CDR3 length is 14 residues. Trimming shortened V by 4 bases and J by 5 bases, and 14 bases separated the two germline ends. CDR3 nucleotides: TGTGCCAGCAGTGGTCTTTGGGGGAGGACTGAAGCTTTCTTT. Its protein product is CASSGLWGRTEAFF.

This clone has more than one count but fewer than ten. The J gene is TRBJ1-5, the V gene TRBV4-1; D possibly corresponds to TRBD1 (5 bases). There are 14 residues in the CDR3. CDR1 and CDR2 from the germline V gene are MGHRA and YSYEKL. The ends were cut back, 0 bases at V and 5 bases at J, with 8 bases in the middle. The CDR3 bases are TGCGCCAGCAGCCAAGAATTAGGGGATCAGCCCCAGCATTTT. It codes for CASSQELGDQPQHF.

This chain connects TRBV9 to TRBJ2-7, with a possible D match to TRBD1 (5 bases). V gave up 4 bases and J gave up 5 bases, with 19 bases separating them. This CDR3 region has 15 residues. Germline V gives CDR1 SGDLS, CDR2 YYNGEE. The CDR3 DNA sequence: TGTGCCAGCAGCCAGAAACCCCAGGGTTTGAACGAGCAGTACTTC. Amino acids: CASSQKPQGLNEQYF.

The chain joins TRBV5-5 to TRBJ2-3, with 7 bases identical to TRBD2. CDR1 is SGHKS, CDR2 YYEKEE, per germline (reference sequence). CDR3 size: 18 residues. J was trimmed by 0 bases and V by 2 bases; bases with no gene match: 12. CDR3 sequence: CASSFVRRTSPSTDTQYF. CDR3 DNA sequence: TGTGCCAGCAGCTTTGTTCGCCGGACTAGTCCAAGCACAGATACGCAGTATTTT.

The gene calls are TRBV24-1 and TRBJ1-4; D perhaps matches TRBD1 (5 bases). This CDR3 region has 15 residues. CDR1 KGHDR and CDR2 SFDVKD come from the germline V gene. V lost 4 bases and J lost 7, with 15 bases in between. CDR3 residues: CATSDTTGGGEKLFF. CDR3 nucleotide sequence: TGTGCCACCAGTGACACCACGGGCGGGGGTGAAAAACTGTTTTTT.

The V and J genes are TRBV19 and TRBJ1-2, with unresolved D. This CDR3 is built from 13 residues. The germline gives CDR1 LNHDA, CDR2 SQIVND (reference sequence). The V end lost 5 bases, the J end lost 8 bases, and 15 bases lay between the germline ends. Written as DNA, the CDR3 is TGTGCCAGTAGTTCGGGTAGCTCGGGAGGCTACACCTTC. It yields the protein CASSSGSSGGYTF.

The CDR3 sequence: CASSLGAQSVRETQYF. In DNA form, the CDR3 reads TGTGCCAGCAGCTTGGGGGCCCAAAGCGTGCGGGAGACCCAGTACTTC. The gene calls are TRBV13 and TRBJ2-5; the D gene is possibly TRBD1 (6 bases). Germline CDR1 and CDR2: PRHDT and FYEKMQ (reference sequence). The ends were cut back, 3 bases at V and 5 bases at J, with 19 bases in the middle. The CDR3 extends over 16 amino acids.

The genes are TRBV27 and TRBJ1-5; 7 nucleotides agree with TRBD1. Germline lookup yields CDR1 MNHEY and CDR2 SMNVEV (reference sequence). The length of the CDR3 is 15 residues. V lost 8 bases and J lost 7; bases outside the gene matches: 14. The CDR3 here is CASGGGREEWQPQHF. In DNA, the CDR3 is TGTGCCAGCGGAGGGGGCCGCGAGGAGTGGCAGCCCCAGCATTTT.

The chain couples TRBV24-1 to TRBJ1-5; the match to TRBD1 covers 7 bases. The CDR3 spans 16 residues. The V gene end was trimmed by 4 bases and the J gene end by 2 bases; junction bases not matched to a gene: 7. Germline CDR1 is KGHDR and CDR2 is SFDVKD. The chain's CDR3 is CATSEANRGGNQPQHF. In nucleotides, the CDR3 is TGTGCCACCAGTGAGGCCAACAGGGGAGGCAATCAGCCCCAGCATTTT.

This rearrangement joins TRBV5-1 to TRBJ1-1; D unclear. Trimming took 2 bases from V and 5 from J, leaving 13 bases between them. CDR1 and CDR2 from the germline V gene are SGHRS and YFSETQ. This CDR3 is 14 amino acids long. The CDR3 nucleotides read TGCGCCAGCAGCTTTCAACAGCGAGGGACTGAAGCTTTCTTT. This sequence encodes CASSFQQRGTEAFF.

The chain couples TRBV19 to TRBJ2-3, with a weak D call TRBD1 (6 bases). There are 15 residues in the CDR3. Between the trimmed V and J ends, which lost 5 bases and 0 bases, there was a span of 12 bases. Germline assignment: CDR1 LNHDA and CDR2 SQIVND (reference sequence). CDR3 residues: CASSSHRESTDTQYF. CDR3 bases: TGTGCCAGTAGTTCCCACAGGGAGAGCACAGATACGCAGTATTTT.

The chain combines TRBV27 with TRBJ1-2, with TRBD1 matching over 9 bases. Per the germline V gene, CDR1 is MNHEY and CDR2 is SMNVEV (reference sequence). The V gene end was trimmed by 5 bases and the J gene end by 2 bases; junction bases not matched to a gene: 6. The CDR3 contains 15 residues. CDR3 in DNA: TGTGCCAGCAGTAAGGCCGGGACAGGGAACTATGGCTACACCTTC. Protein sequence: CASSKAGTGNYGYTF.

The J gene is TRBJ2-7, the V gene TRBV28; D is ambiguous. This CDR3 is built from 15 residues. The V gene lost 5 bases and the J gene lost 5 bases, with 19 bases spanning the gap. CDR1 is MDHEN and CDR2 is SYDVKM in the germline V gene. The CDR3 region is CASSVPRINYHEQYF. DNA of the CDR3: TGTGCCAGCAGTGTACCTAGAATAAATTATCACGAGCAGTACTTC.

The CDR3: CASSRTGEVLGNEQFF. CDR3 in DNA: TGTGCCAGCAGCCGTACCGGGGAGGTCTTGGGCAATGAGCAGTTCTTC. The rearrangement joins TRBV5-6 to TRBJ2-1, with D possibly matching TRBD2 (6 bases). The CDR3 sequence is 16 residues long. The V end was cut by 4 bases, the J end by 6 bases, with 20 bases between. Per germline, CDR1 SGHDT and CDR2 YYEEEE. Combining the CDR3 with reference TRBV5-6 and TRBJ2-1 gives the whole variable domain DAGVTQSPTHLIKTRGQQVTLRCSPKSGHDTVSWYQQALGQGPQFIFQYYEEEERQRGNFPDRFSGHQFPNYSSELNVNALLLGDSALYLCASSRTGEVLGNEQFFGPGTRLTVL.

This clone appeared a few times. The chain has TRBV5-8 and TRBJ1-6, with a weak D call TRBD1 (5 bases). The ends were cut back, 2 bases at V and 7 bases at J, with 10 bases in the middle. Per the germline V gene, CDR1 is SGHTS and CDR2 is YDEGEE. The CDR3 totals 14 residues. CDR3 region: CASSFGGINSPLHF. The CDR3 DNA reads TGTGCCAGCAGCTTTGGGGGGATAAATTCACCCCTCCACTTT.

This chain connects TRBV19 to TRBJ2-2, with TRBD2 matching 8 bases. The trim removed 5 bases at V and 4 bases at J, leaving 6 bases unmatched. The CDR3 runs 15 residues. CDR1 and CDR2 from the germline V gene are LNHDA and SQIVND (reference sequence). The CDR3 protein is CASSPAGGPTGELFF. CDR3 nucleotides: TGTGCCAGTAGTCCGGCGGGAGGTCCCACCGGGGAGCTGTTTTTT.

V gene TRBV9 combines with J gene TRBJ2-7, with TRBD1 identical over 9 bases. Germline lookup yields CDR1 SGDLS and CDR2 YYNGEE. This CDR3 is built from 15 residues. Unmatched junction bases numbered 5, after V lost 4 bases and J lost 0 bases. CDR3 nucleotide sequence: TGTGCCAGCAGCTACGGGACAGGGAGCTCCTACGAGCAGTACTTC. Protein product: CASSYGTGSSYEQYF. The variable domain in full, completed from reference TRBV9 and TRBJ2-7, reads DSGVTQTPKHLITATGQRVTLRCSPRSGDLSVYWYQQSLDQGLQFLIQYYNGEERAKGNILERFSAQQFPDLHSELNLSSLELGDSALYFCASSYGTGSSYEQYFGPGTRLTVT.

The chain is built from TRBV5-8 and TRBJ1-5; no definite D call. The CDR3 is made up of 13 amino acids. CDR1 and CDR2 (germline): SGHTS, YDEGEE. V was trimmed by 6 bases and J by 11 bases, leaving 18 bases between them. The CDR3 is CASTWRGDLSQHF. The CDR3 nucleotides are TGTGCCAGCACCTGGCGCGGTGACCTGTCCCAGCATTTT.

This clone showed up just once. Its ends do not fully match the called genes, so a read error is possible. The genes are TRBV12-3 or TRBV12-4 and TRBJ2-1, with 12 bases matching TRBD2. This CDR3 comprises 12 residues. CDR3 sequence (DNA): TGTGCCAGCAGTCTAGCGGGAGGGGAGCAGTTCTTC. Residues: CASSLAGGEQFF.

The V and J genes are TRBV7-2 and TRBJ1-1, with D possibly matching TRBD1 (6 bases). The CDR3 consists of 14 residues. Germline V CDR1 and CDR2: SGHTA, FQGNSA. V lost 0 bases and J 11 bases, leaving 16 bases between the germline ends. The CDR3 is CASSLAGADWGAFF. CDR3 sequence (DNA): TGTGCCAGCAGCTTAGCGGGGGCCGACTGGGGCGCTTTCTTT.

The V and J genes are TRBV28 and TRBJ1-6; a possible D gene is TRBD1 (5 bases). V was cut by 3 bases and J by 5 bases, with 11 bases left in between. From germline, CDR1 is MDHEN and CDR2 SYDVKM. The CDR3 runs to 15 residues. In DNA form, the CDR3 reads TGTGCCAGCAGTTTTCCGACAGTTCATAATTCACCCCTCCACTTT. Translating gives CASSFPTVHNSPLHF.

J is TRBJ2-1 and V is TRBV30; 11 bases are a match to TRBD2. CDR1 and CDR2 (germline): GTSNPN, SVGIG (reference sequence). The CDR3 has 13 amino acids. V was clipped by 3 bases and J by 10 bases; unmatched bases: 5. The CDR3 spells CAWRTSGSPEQFF. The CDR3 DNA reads TGTGCCTGGAGAACTAGCGGGAGTCCGGAGCAGTTCTTC.

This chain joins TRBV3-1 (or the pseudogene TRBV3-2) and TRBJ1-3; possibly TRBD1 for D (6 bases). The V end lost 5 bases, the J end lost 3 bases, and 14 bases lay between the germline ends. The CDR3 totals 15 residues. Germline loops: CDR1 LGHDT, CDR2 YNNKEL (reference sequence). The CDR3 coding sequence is TGTGCCAGCAGCGTGGGCCAGGGGCGTGGAAACACCATATATTTT. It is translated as CASSVGQGRGNTIYF.